The subject of this entry is one T cell receptor beta chain. Sequencing used immunoSEQ multiplex PCR; TCRdb keeps in-frame clones, though not all of them. The table includes about 50,000 clones, roughly nine tenths detected once. This record belongs to a study of Tregs in tolerant kidney transplant recipients. The length of the CDR3 is 14 residues. The V gene end was trimmed by 3 bases and the J gene end by 3 bases; junction bases not matched to a gene: 5. Germline V gene lookup returns CDR1 LGHNA and CDR2 YSLEER. Related graft donors supplied nonmyeloablative bone marrow transplants, and mixed chimerism was transient. Thawed PBMCs were FACS-sorted into unstimulated CD4+CD25+CD127- regulatory T cells, CD4+CD25- non-regulatory cells, CD4 and CD8 cells.

V gene TRBV4-3 combines with J gene TRBJ2-7, with TRBD1 matching over 7 bases. Sequenced material: CD8+ T cells from blood (PBMCs), taken 12 months after the transplant. This TCR came from a human patient who received a combined kidney and bone marrow transplant. Some of the T cells may derive from the graft donor. For the CDR3, the DNA is TGCGCCAGCAGCCACTATAGACAGGGCTACGAGCAGTACTTC. It translates to CASSHYRQGYEQYF.